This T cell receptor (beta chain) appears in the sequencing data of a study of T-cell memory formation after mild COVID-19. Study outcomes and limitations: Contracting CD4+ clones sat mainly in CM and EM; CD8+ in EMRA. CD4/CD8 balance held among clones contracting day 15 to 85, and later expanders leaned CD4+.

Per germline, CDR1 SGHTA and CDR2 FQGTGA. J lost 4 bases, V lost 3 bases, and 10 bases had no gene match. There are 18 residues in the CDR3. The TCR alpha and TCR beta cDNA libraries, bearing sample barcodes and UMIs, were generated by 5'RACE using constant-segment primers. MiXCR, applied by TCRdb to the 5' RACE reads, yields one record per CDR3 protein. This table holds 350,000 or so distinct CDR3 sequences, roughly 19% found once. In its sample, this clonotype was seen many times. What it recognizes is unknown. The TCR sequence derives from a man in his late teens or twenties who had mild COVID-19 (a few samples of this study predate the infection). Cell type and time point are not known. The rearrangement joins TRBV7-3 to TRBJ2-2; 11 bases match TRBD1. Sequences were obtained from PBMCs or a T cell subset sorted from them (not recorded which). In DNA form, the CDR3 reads TGTGCCAGCAGCTTCTCCGGACAGGGGGCGCGCAGCACCGGGGAGCTGTTTTTT. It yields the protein CASSFSGQGARSTGELFF.